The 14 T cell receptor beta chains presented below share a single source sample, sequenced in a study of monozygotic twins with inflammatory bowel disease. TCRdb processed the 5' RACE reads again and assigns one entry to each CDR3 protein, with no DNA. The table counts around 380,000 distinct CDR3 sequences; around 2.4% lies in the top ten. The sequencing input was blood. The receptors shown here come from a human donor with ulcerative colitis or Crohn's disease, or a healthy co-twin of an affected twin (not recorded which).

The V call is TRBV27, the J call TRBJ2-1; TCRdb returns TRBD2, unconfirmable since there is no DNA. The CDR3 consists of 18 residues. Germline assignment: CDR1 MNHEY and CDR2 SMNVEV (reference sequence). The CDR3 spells CASATGQASGRRHTEQFF.

CDR3 sequence: CASSAKTTNTGELFF. The chain has TRBV6-1 and TRBJ2-2. The CDR3 consists of 15 residues. Germline V lookup: CDR1 MNHNS, CDR2 SASEGT.

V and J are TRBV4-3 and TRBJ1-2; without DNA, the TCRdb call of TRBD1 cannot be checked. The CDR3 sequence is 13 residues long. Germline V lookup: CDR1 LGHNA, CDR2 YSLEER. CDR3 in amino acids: CASSQEGVLGYTF.

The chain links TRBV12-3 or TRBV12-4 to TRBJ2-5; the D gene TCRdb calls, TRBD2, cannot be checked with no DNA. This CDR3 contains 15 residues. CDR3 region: CASRARLGGRETQYF.

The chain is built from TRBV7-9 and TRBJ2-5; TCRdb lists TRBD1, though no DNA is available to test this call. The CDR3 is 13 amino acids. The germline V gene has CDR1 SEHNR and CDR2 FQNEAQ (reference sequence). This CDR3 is CASRSGVMETQYF.

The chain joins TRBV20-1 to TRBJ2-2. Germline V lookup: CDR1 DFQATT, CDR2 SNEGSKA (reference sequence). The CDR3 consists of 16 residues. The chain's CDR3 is CSARDFSGLATGELFF.

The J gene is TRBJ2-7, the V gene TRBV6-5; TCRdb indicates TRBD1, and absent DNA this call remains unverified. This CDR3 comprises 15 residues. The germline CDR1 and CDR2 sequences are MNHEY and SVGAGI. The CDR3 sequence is CASSYSWDTFYEQYF.

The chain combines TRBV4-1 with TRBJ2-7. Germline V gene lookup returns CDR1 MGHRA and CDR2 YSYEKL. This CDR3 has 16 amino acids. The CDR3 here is CASSQDLGSRSYEQYF.

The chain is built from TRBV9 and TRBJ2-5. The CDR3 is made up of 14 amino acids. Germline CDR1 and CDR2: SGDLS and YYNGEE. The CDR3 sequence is CASSVASYQETQYF.

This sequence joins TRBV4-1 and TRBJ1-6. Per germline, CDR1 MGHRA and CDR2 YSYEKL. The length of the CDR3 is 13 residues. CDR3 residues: CASSQVGYSPLHF.

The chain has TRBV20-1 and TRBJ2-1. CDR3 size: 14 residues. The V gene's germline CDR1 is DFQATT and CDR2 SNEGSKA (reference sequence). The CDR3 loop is CSARVRPSYNEQFF.

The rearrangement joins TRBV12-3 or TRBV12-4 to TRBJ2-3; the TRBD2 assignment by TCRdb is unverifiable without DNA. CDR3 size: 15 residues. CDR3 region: CASTGLAGGTDTQYF.

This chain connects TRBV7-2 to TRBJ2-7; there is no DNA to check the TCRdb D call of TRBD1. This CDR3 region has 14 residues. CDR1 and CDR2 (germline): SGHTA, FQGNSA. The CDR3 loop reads CASSRTGQMYEQYF.

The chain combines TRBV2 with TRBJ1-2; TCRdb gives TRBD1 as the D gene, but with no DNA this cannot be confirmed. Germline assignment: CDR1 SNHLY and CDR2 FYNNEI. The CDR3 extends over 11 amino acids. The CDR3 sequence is CARGEQDGYTF.